Only a few counts were recorded for the clone carrying this TCR beta chain. There are 14 residues in the CDR3. The germline V gene encodes CDR1 LNHDA and CDR2 SQIVND (reference sequence). Between the trimmed V and J ends, which lost 10 bases and 1 base, there was a span of 15 bases. The sample belongs to a study of blood T cell repertoires in COVID-19. In the study overall: Acute-phase and convalescent COVID-19 samples originated in the United States, Italy and Spain. T cells, B-cell-depleted T cells, or PBMCs supplied cDNA or gDNA.

Study processing details: Estimation of nucleated cell counts was performed using reference gene primer amplification. Here immunoSEQ multiplex PCR was the method, and the copy in TCRdb shows in-frame clones only, minus some. That table supplies the V and J calls and clone size; D and trimming were determined from the DNA. This sample has about 62,000 clones; over 75% occur once, and the top ten carry roughly 1.2%. The chain uses TRBV19 and TRBJ2-3; the D gene is possibly TRBD2 (6 bases). The origin of this receptor is a woman aged 55-70 years with acute or convalescent COVID-19. Sequenced input: peripheral blood. CDR3 protein: CATSPGLRTDTQYF. The CDR3 bases are TGTGCCACCTCACCCGGACTACGCACAGATACGCAGTATTTT.